Presented here are 21 T cell receptor beta chains from one specimen sequenced in a study of post-analysis software for immune sequencing data. Overall study findings and caveats: Four or five TRBV segments, TRBV5-6, TRBV5-1 and TRBV20-1 among them, were found more frequent in patients than controls.

These receptors' targets are unknown. Unique molecular identifiers had been added to the TCR beta cDNA libraries. TCRdb called the PCR reads again in MiXCR, with one record for every CDR3 protein. The sample records hundreds of thousands of distinct CDR3 sequences, 30% being singletons. Source material: blood. These receptors came from a girl under 18 with multiple sclerosis.

V usage is TRBV7-9 and J usage is TRBJ1-6, with TRBD1 identical over 7 bases. The CDR3 loop spans 15 amino acids. Germline CDR1 and CDR2: SEHNR and FQNEAQ (reference sequence). The trim removed 5 bases at V and 9 bases at J, leaving 10 bases unmatched. The CDR3 loop reads CASSQGQWYGSPLHF. CDR3 DNA: TGTGCCAGCAGCCAGGGACAGTGGTACGGTTCACCCCTCCACTTT.

Of note for this clonotype: One junction end does not reproduce the germline sequence, and a read error may be involved. This chain links TRBV20-1 with TRBJ1-2, with a possible D match to TRBD1 (5 bases). The CDR3 has 12 residues. The germline gives CDR1 DFQATT, CDR2 SNEGSKA (reference sequence). The DNA for the CDR3 is TGCAATGCTAGTTCAGGGAAAGACGGCTACACCTTC. Protein: CNASSGKDGYTF.

The chain recombines TRBV6-1 with TRBJ2-5, with TRBD1 as a possible D gene (5 bases). CDR3 length equals 14 residues. Germline CDR1 reads MNHNS; CDR2 reads SASEGT. Trimming took off 6 bases at V and 5 bases at J, with 16 bases between the two ends. The DNA for the CDR3 is TGTGCCAGCAGCGCGGACACGCTGGGTGAGACCCAGTACTTC. The encoded protein is CASSADTLGETQYF.

The chain joins TRBV12-3 or TRBV12-4 to TRBJ2-3; 7 nucleotides match TRBD1. This CDR3 has 15 residues. With 1 base clipped from V and 4 bases from J, the junction kept 5 bases outside the gene matches. The CDR3 is CASSLGQGFADTQYF. The CDR3 nucleotides read TGTGCCAGCAGTTTAGGACAGGGATTCGCAGATACGCAGTATTTT.

Comment on this clonotype: A much bigger clone sits one base away, suggesting this may be a read error. The chain carries TRBV27 and TRBJ2-7; possibly TRBD1 for D (6 bases). Germline V gene sequence: CDR1 MNHEY, CDR2 SMNVEV (reference sequence). The CDR3 contains 12 residues. The CDR3 sequence: CANSSRGYEQYF. Here the CDR3 DNA reads TGTGCCAACAGTTCCAGGGGCTACGAGCAGTACTTC.

The gene calls are TRBV12-3 or TRBV12-4 and TRBJ2-5; 7 bases fit TRBD1. V shed 4 bases and J 5 bases; nucleotides not matched to a gene: 10. The CDR3 covers 15 residues. For the CDR3, the DNA is TGTGCCAGCAGTTCCCACAGGGGCGGCGGGGAGACCCAGTACTTC. This translates into CASSSHRGGGETQYF.

The genes are TRBV20-1 and TRBJ2-5; 10 bases align to TRBD2. This CDR3 contains 17 residues. J gave up 4 bases and V 0 bases, and 11 bases lay outside the gene matches. CDR1 is DFQATT and CDR2 is SNEGSKA in the germline V gene (reference sequence). The CDR3 DNA reads as TGCAGTGCTAGAGAGAGTACTAGCGGGAATATGCGAGAGACCCAGTACTTC. The encoded protein is CSARESTSGNMRETQYF.

This clonotype occurred a few times. The rearrangement links TRBV20-1 to TRBJ2-7; 8 nucleotides line up with TRBD2. This CDR3 has 19 amino acids. CDR1 and CDR2 (germline): DFQATT, SNEGSKA (reference sequence). V lost 0 bases, J lost 0 bases, and 16 bases stayed unmatched. CDR3 in DNA: TGCAGTGCTAGAGATCGAGGGGGAAACAAACTAGCGGACTCCTACGAGCAGTACTTC. Protein product: CSARDRGGNKLADSYEQYF.

This clonotype showed up just a few times. The chain couples TRBV10-3 to TRBJ2-3; D unclear. V was pared by 6 bases and J by 0 bases, with 7 bases between. CDR1 is ENHRY, CDR2 SYGVKD, per germline. The CDR3 is 13 residues long. The CDR3 here is CAIRDPSTDTQYF. The CDR3 nucleotides are TGTGCCATCAGGGACCCTAGCACAGATACGCAGTATTTT.

This clonotype was observed a single time. This could be a read error, since a much larger clone is one nucleotide away. This chain's CDR3 is CASTNRAPGGEQYF. The CDR3 nucleotides are TGTGCCAGCACCAACAGGGCCCCCGGGGGCGAGCAGTACTTC. V is TRBV6-5 and J is TRBJ2-5; the D call may be TRBD1 or TRBD2 (6 bases each). With the DNA end fitting TRBJ2-7 better, the J assignment may be wrong. The germline V gene encodes CDR1 MNHEY and CDR2 SVGAGI. This CDR3 spans 14 amino acids.

This clonotype has more than one count but fewer than ten. The V call is TRBV20-1, the J call TRBJ2-1, with D possibly TRBD2 on 5 matching bases. CDR1 and CDR2 from the germline V gene are DFQATT and SNEGSKA (reference sequence). The CDR3 has 14 amino acids. Trimming took 0 bases from V and 6 from J, leaving 12 bases between them. CDR3 DNA: TGCAGTGCTAGAGATTCGGGGTCGGTCAATGAGCAGTTCTTC. Translated: CSARDSGSVNEQFF.

The chain employs TRBV5-1 and TRBJ2-3, with D maybe TRBD2 (6 bases). V dropped 2 bases and J dropped 1 base, with 14 bases sitting between them. Germline V gene lookup returns CDR1 SGHRS and CDR2 YFSETQ. CDR3 length equals 16 residues. DNA of the CDR3: TGCGCCAGCAGCTTTGGACGGGAGCGGGGCACAGATACGCAGTATTTT. This sequence encodes CASSFGRERGTDTQYF.

This clonotype was counted many times. The rearrangement links TRBV7-2 to TRBJ2-7; 7 nucleotides agree with TRBD1. Germline CDR1 is SGHTA and CDR2 is FQGNSA. The V segment lost 5 bases and the J segment 2 bases; nucleotides outside the gene matches: 6. The CDR3 covers 14 residues. CDR3 amino acids: CASSQQGITYEQYF. The CDR3 coding sequence is TGTGCCAGCAGCCAACAGGGGATAACCTACGAGCAGTACTTC.

The chain recombines TRBV9 with TRBJ2-7; the match to TRBD1 covers 8 bases. Per the germline V gene, CDR1 is SGDLS and CDR2 is YYNGEE. V gave up 0 bases and J gave up 6 bases; unmatched junction bases: 5. The CDR3 is 14 residues long. Written as DNA, the CDR3 is TGTGCCAGCAGCGTAGGAGGACAGGGTGGCGAGCAGTACTTC. Residues: CASSVGGQGGEQYF.

The J gene is TRBJ2-1, the V gene TRBV6-1; 12 nucleotides align to TRBD2. The CDR3 contains 15 residues. Germline CDR1 is MNHNS and CDR2 is SASEGT. V was pared by 8 bases and J by 5 bases, with 7 bases of the junction left unmatched. In DNA form, the CDR3 reads TGTGCCAGCGTCCTGACTAGCGGGAGTGACAATGAGCAGTTCTTC. Its translation: CASVLTSGSDNEQFF.

This clonotype has only one observation. J is TRBJ2-1 and V is TRBV6-1; D is perhaps TRBD1 (5 bases). The CDR3 is 16 amino acids. CDR1 is MNHNS, CDR2 SASEGT, per germline. The germline V and J ends were trimmed by 1 base and 0 bases, with 10 bases remaining between them. This chain's CDR3 is CASSEVGLSSYNEQFF. CDR3 coding DNA: TGTGCCAGCAGTGAAGTGGGGCTTAGCTCCTACAATGAGCAGTTCTTC.

V is TRBV20-1 and J is TRBJ1-1; perhaps TRBD1 as D (5 bases). V lost 3 bases, J lost 3 bases, and 17 bases lay in between. CDR3 length: 15 residues. From germline, CDR1 is DFQATT and CDR2 SNEGSKA (reference sequence). The CDR3 here is CSARGPTGSHTEAFF. CDR3 sequence (DNA): TGCAGTGCTAGGGGGCCCACAGGATCCCACACTGAAGCTTTCTTT.

Only one count was recorded for this clonotype. The V call is TRBV20-1, the J call TRBJ1-1; D may be TRBD1 (6 bases). Trimming removed 3 bases from V and 0 bases from J, with 14 bases in between. From germline, CDR1 is DFQATT and CDR2 SNEGSKA (reference sequence). The CDR3 covers 15 residues. The chain's CDR3 is CSASYPRGVNTEAFF. CDR3 nucleotides: TGCAGTGCTAGCTACCCAAGGGGGGTGAACACTGAAGCTTTCTTT.

The rearrangement joins TRBV28 to TRBJ1-5; no reliable D call. The V gene's germline CDR1 is MDHEN and CDR2 SYDVKM. V was cut by 6 bases and J by 6 bases, with 12 bases left in between. The CDR3 contains 13 residues. CDR3 in DNA: TGTGCCAGCAGGGGCGAGTTTAGTCAGCCCCAGCATTTT. Translating gives CASRGEFSQPQHF.

J is TRBJ2-7 and V is TRBV29-1; D gene uncertain. V dropped 3 bases and J dropped 3 bases, with 15 bases sitting between them. The germline V gene has CDR1 SQVTM and CDR2 ANQGSEA. This CDR3 region has 14 residues. The DNA for the CDR3 is TGCAGCGTTGAGCCGGGTCCTGGTGGCTACGAGCAGTACTTC. This encodes CSVEPGPGGYEQYF.

This chain connects TRBV4-3 to TRBJ2-7, with D possibly TRBD2 on 6 matching bases. V was trimmed by 0 bases and J by 3 bases, leaving 12 bases between them. Germline V gene lookup returns CDR1 LGHNA and CDR2 YSLEER. CDR3 length equals 15 residues. As DNA, the CDR3 is TGCGCCAGCAGCCAAGACCGGCGGGGCAACTACGAGCAGTACTTC. Translation gives CASSQDRRGNYEQYF.